These 2 T cell receptor beta chains originate from one sample sequenced in a study of T cell responses to AZD1222 COVID-19 vaccine. The assay was immunoSEQ multiplex PCR, and TCRdb's table has in-frame clones only and misses some. The sample has 98,000 or so clones, around nine tenths seen once; the top ten hold about 17%. Sequences were derived from peripheral blood, sampled 28 days after the second AZD1222 dose. The receptors originated from an adult who received the AZD1222 COVID-19 vaccine.

This rearrangement joins TRBV29-1 to TRBJ2-7; either TRBD1 or TRBD2 may fit D (8 bases each). V was pared by 6 bases and J by 5 bases, with 20 bases between. This CDR3 spans 14 amino acids. Germline V gene sequence: CDR1 SQVTM, CDR2 ANQGSEA. This CDR3 is CSVRGQRLANEQYF. DNA of the CDR3: TGCAGCGTCAGGGGGCAGAGACTAGCGAACGAGCAGTACTTC.

DNA of the CDR3: TGTGCCATCTTAAGGCGGGGGGGGAGTTCCTACAATGAGCAGTTCTTC. Translation gives CAILRRGGSSYNEQFF. The rearrangement uses TRBV10-3 and TRBJ2-1; 9 positions match TRBD2. The V gene's germline CDR1 is ENHRY and CDR2 SYGVKD. The junction had 9 bases not matched to a gene; V was cut back by 8 bases and J by 1 base. This CDR3 contains 16 residues.